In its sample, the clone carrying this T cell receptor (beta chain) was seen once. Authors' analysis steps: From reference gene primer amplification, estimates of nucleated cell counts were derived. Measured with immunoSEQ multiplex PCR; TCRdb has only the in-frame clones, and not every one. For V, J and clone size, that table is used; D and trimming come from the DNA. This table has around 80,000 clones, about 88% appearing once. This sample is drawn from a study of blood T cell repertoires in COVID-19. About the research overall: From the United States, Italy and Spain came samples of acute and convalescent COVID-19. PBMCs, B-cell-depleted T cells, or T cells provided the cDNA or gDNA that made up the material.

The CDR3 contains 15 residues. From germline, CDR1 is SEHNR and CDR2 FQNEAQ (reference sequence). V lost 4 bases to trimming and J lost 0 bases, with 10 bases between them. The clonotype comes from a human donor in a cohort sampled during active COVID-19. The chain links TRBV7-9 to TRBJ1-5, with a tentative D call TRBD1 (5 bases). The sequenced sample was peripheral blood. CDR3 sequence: CASSSDRSSNQPQHF. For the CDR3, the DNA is TGTGCCAGCAGCTCCGACAGATCTAGCAATCAGCCCCAGCATTTT.